The next 13 T cell receptor beta chains were all read from a single sample in a study of cytomegalovirus exposure and HLA in healthy donors (dated by TCRdb to 2017 to 2019). Library creation used the immunoSEQ multiplex PCR assay. A mixture of 60 forward primers for TCR Vbeta segments and 13 reverse primers for TCR Jbeta segments was used in the multiplex PCR. In TCRdb, the immuneACCESS table is reduced to in-frame sequences with V and J assigned. These tables do not hold every clone; where another copy was compared, an unresolved V gene accounts for under half, and the others remain unexplained. The sample data list 100,000 to 150,000 clones, and approximately 80% of these were observed just once. Of the sample, 1% is held by the ten largest clones. What was sequenced was PBMCs. The origin of the receptors is a man aged 35-49 years in good health and CMV-seronegative.

The chain recombines TRBV5-6 with TRBJ1-3, with unresolved D. Germline V CDR1 and CDR2: SGHDT, YYEEEE. V lost 4 bases, J lost 4 bases, and 15 bases lay in between. The CDR3 has 15 amino acids. The DNA for the CDR3 is TGTGCCAGCAGCATGGGGTCGGGGTCCGGAAACACCATATATTTT. It translates to CASSMGSGSGNTIYF.

The chain uses TRBV30 and TRBJ2-2; possible D gene TRBD1, 5 bases. V gave up 2 bases and J gave up 8 bases, with 12 bases separating them. The CDR3 covers 13 residues. CDR1 and CDR2 from the germline V gene are GTSNPN and SVGIG (reference sequence). The CDR3 reads CAWSRAGSGELFF. The DNA for the CDR3 is TGTGCCTGGAGTCGGGCAGGGTCGGGGGAGCTGTTTTTT.

The rearrangement uses TRBV18 and TRBJ2-7; D remains ambiguous. There are 13 residues in the CDR3. In germline, CDR1 is KGHSH, CDR2 LQKENI. With 3 bases removed from V and 9 bases from J, the gap between germline ends came to 15 bases. The CDR3, as DNA: TGTGCCAGCTCACCGGGCCCGTTGATCAGGCAGTACTTC. Its protein is CASSPGPLIRQYF.

J is TRBJ2-7 and V is TRBV9; TRBD2 matches at 7 bases. Germline V gene lookup returns CDR1 SGDLS and CDR2 YYNGEE. V was clipped by 0 bases and J by 6 bases; unmatched bases: 18. The CDR3 covers 18 residues. The CDR3 bases are TGTGCCAGCAGCGTAGGGGGGGAGGGCGGCCCCTGGGAGAGCGAGCAGTACTTC. Protein sequence: CASSVGGEGGPWESEQYF.

The chain recombines TRBV5-1 with TRBJ2-1; perhaps TRBD1 as D (5 bases). The CDR3 is made up of 17 amino acids. The V end was cut by 0 bases, the J end by 3 bases, with 16 bases between. Looked up from germline, CDR1 is SGHRS and CDR2 is YFSETQ. The CDR3 reads CASSLAVGQGFYNEQFF. CDR3 nucleotides: TGCGCCAGCAGCTTGGCCGTCGGACAAGGCTTCTACAATGAGCAGTTCTTC. Combining the CDR3 with reference TRBV5-1 and TRBJ2-1 gives the whole variable domain KAGVTQTPRYLIKTRGQQVTLSCSPISGHRSVSWYQQTPGQGLQFLFEYFSETQRNKGNFPGRFSGRQFSNSRSEMNVSTLELGDSALYLCASSLAVGQGFYNEQFFGPGTRLTVL.

In regard to this clone: Other DNA sequences in the sample encode the same CDR3. The rearrangement uses TRBV18 and TRBJ1-1; no clear D. The CDR3 is 14 residues long. V lost 3 bases, J lost 1 base, and 9 bases lay in between. Germline V lookup: CDR1 KGHSH, CDR2 LQKENI. In DNA form, the CDR3 reads TGTGCCAGCTCACCGGAGAGAGGGAACACTGAAGCTTTCTTT. Amino acid sequence: CASSPERGNTEAFF.

The gene calls are TRBV27 and TRBJ1-6; tentative D call: TRBD1 (6 bases). The CDR3 length is 16 residues. Trimming pared 0 bases from V and 10 bases from J, leaving 16 bases between. Germline loops: CDR1 MNHEY, CDR2 SMNVEV (reference sequence). The CDR3 sequence: CASSLSMGQGRSPLHF. CDR3 DNA sequence: TGTGCCAGCAGTTTATCGATGGGGCAGGGGAGATCACCCCTCCACTTT.

This clone turned up a few times. The rearrangement joins TRBV18 to TRBJ1-5; 9 bases agree with TRBD1. CDR1 and CDR2 from the germline V gene are KGHSH and LQKENI. CDR3 length: 15 amino acids. J was trimmed by 4 bases and V by 4 bases; bases with no gene match: 5. The CDR3 loop reads CASSRTGVENQPQHF. In DNA, the CDR3 is TGTGCCAGCTCACGGACAGGGGTTGAGAATCAGCCCCAGCATTTT.

The CDR3 DNA is TGTGCCAGCGTAAAGGACAGGGGCGGCTATGGCTACACCTTC. The encoded protein is CASVKDRGGYGYTF. The rearrangement uses TRBV6-1 and TRBJ1-2, with 9 bases lining up with TRBD1. This CDR3 has 14 residues. J lost 4 bases, V lost 8 bases, and 8 bases had no gene match. Germline V lookup: CDR1 MNHNS, CDR2 SASEGT.

V usage is TRBV19 and J usage is TRBJ1-5, with D tentatively TRBD1 (6 bases). Germline lookup yields CDR1 LNHDA and CDR2 SQIVND (reference sequence). This CDR3 contains 17 residues. Trimming pared 1 base from V and 1 base from J, leaving 14 bases between. DNA for the CDR3: TGTGCCAGTAGTATAGGAACTAGGACAGTCAGCAATCAGCCCCAGCATTTT. Its protein product is CASSIGTRTVSNQPQHF.

V gene TRBV28 combines with J gene TRBJ2-1; 8 bases are a match to TRBD1. V trimming: 5 bases; J trimming: 2 bases; junction bases outside the gene matches: 8. The V gene's germline CDR1 is MDHEN and CDR2 SYDVKM. The CDR3 spans 16 residues. This chain's CDR3 is CASSGGGQGTYNEQFF. In DNA, the CDR3 is TGTGCCAGCAGTGGAGGAGGACAGGGCACCTACAATGAGCAGTTCTTC.

V usage is TRBV5-1 and J usage is TRBJ1-1; D is unresolved. V was cut by 1 base and J by 1 base, with 5 bases left in between. Germline V gene lookup returns CDR1 SGHRS and CDR2 YFSETQ. This CDR3 is 13 amino acids long. This chain's CDR3 is CASSLRRNTEAFF. CDR3 bases: TGCGCCAGCAGCTTGCGGAGGAACACTGAAGCTTTCTTT.

The chain employs TRBV19 and TRBJ2-1; TRBD2 matches 9 bases. This CDR3 is 13 amino acids long. V lost 4 bases to trimming and J lost 5 bases; unmatched junction nucleotides: 0. Germline values: CDR1 LNHDA, CDR2 SQIVND (reference sequence). The CDR3 is CASSSGRDNEQFF. The CDR3 bases are TGTGCCAGTAGTAGCGGGAGGGACAATGAGCAGTTCTTC.